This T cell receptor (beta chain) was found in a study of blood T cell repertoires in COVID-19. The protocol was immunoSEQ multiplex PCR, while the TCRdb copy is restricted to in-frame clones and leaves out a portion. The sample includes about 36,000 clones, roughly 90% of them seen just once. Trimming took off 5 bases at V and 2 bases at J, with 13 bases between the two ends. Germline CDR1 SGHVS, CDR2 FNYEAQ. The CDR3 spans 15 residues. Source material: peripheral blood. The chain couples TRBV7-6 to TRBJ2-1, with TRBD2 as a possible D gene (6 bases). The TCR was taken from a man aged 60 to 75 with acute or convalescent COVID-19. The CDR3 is CASSRDWSTYNEQFF. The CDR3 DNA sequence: TGTGCCAGCAGCCGGGACTGGTCAACCTACAATGAGCAGTTCTTC.